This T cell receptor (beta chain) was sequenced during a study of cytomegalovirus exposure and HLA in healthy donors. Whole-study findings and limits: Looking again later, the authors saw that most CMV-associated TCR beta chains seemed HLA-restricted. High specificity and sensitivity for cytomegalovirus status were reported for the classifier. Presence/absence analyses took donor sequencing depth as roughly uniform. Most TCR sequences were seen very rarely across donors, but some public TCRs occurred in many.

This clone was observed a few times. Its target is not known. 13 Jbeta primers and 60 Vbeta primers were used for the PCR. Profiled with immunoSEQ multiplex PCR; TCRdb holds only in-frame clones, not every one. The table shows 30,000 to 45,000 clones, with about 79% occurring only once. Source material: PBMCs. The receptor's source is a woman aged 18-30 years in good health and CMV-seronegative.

The CDR3 DNA sequence: TGCGCCAGCAGCTCCAGCGGGGGTTACACTGAAGCTTTCTTT. Amino acids: CASSSSGGYTEAFF. The rearrangement links TRBV5-1 to TRBJ1-1, with D maybe TRBD1 (5 bases). Germline assignment: CDR1 SGHRS and CDR2 YFSETQ. This CDR3 spans 14 amino acids. Between the trimmed V and J ends, which lost 3 bases and 3 bases, there was a span of 12 bases.